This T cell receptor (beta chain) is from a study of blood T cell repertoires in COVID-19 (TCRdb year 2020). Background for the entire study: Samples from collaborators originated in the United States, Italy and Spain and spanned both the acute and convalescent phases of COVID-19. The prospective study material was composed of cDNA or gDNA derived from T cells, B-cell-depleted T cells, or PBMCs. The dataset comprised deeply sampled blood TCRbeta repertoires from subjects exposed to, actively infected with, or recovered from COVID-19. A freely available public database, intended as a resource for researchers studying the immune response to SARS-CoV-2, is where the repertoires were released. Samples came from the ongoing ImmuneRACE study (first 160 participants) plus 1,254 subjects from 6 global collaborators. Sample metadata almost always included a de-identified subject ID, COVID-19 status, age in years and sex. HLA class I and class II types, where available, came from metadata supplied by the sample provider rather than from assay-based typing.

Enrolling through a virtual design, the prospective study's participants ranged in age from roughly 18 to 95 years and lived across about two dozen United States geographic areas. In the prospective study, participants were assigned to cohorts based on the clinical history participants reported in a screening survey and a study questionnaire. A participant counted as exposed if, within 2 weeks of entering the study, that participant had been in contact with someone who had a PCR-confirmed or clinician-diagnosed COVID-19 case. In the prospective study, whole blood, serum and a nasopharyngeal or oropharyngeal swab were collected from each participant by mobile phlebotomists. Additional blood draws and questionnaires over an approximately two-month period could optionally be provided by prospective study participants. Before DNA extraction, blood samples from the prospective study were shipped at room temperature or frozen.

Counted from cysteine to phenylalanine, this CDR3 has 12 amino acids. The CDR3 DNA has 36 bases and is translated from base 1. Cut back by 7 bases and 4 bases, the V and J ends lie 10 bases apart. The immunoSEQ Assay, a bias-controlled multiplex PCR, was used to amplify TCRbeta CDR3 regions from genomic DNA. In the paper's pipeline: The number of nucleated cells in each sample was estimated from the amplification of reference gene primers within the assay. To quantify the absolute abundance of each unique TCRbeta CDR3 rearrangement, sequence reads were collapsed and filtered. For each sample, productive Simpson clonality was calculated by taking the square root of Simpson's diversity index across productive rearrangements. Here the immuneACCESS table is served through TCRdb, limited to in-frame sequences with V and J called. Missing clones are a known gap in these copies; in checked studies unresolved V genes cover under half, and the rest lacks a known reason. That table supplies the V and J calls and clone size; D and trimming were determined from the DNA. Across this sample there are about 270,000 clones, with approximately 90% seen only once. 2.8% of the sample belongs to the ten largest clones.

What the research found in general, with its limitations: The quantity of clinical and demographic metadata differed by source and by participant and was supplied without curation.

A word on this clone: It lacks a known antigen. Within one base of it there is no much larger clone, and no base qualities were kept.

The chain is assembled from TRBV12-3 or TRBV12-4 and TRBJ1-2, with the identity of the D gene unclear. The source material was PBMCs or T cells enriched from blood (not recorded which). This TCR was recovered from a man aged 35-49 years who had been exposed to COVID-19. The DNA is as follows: TGTGCCAGCACCCCGGGAAGCTATGGCTACACCTTC. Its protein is CASTPGSYGYTF.